The 3 T cell receptor beta chains in this list originate from one sample, sequenced in a study of CD8+CD57+ T cells in acquired aplastic anemia. It was genomic DNA that served as the template for profiling TCR beta VDJ and CDR3. TCRdb itself ran the reads through MiXCR, one entry per CDR3 protein. The table has about 180,000 distinct CDR3 sequences, approximately 46% seen once. Material: sorted CD4+, CD8+, or CD8+CD57+ T cells (not recorded which) from PBMCs. Receptors were obtained from a human donor in good health.

In its sample, this clonotype was seen once. The V call is TRBV12-3 or TRBV12-4, the J call TRBJ2-7, with D perhaps TRBD1 (6 bases). Trimming took off 3 bases at V and 3 bases at J, with 12 bases between the two ends. CDR3 length: 14 amino acids. CDR3 sequence: CASSLFGRGYEQYF. The CDR3 coding sequence is TGTGCCAGCAGTTTGTTCGGCAGGGGCTACGAGCAGTACTTC.

This clonotype turned up a few times. The CDR3 DNA is TGTGCCAGCAGGAGGACTAGCGGGAGGGGCAATGAGCAGTTCTTC. It specifies CASRRTSGRGNEQFF. J is TRBJ2-1 and V is TRBV6-1; TRBD2 matches 15 bases. Germline V gene lookup returns CDR1 MNHNS and CDR2 SASEGT. The J segment lost 6 bases and the V segment lost 6 bases, leaving 3 bases of the junction unmatched. The CDR3 runs to 15 residues.

In this sample, this clonotype turned up many times. The rearrangement joins TRBV10-2 to TRBJ1-5; D gene ambiguous. V lost 3 bases, J lost 3 bases, and 9 bases lay in between. CDR1 is WSHSY, CDR2 SAAADI, per germline. The CDR3 runs 14 residues. In nucleotides, the CDR3 is TGCGCCAGCAGTGAACGTATGGCCAATCAGCCCCAGCATTTT. It encodes CASSERMANQPQHF.